Following are 6 T cell receptor beta chains from one sample sequenced in a study of T-cell memory formation after mild COVID-19. MiXCR, applied by TCRdb to the 5' RACE reads, yields one record per CDR3 protein. This sample has about 280,000 distinct CDR3 sequences, with 7% to 10% found just once. The sample taken for sequencing was PBMCs or a T cell subset sorted from them (not recorded which). The receptor set was obtained from a man aged 18 to 35 who had mild COVID-19 (a few samples of this study predate the infection). Cell type and time point are not known.

The chain is built from TRBV7-9 and TRBJ2-3; 8 bases line up with TRBD2. CDR1 SEHNR and CDR2 FQNEAQ come from the germline V gene (reference sequence). J gave up 4 bases and V 5 bases, and 11 bases lay outside the gene matches. This CDR3 spans 16 amino acids. CDR3 coding DNA: TGTGCCAGCAGCACCGTCCTACGGGGGGGGGCAGATACGCAGTATTTT. Translated, it gives CASSTVLRGGADTQYF.

This clonotype was picked up many times. V and J are TRBV29-1 and TRBJ1-1, with unresolved D. Trimming took off 7 bases at V and 3 bases at J, with 6 bases between the two ends. Germline CDR1 and CDR2: SQVTM and ANQGSEA. This CDR3 is built from 10 residues. The DNA for the CDR3 is TGCAGCGGGATGGACACTGAAGCTTTCTTT. Protein sequence: CSGMDTEAFF. Variable domain in full (rest from reference TRBV29-1 and TRBJ1-1): SAVISQKPSRDICQRGTSLTIQCQVDSQVTMMFWYRQQPGQSLTLIATANQGSEATYESGFVIDKFPISRPNLTFSTLTVSNMSPEDSSIYLCSGMDTEAFFGQGTRLTVV.

This clonotype has only a few counts. CDR3 loop: CASSVGQVGVTYEQYF. CDR3 in DNA: TGTGCCAGCAGCGTAGGACAGGTTGGGGTAACCTACGAGCAGTACTTC. This chain joins TRBV11-2 and TRBJ2-7; 7 bases match TRBD1. The CDR3 runs to 16 residues. J was trimmed by 2 bases and V by 5 bases; bases with no gene match: 12. Germline V lookup: CDR1 SGHAT, CDR2 FQNNGV.

As regards this clonotype: A read error is likely, as this CDR3 ends without the conserved phenylalanine or tryptophan. The chain employs TRBV7-9 and TRBJ1-5, with no clear D. This CDR3 is 13 amino acids long. Germline V gene data show CDR1 as SEHNR and CDR2 as FQNEAQ (reference sequence). V lost 1 base, J lost 4 bases, and 5 bases lay in between. The DNA of the CDR3 is TGTGCCAGCAGCTTAGTGGGGAATCAGCCCCAGCATCTT. Translated, it gives CASSLVGNQPQHL.

This clonotype was counted between two and nine times. V is TRBV5-1 and J is TRBJ2-2; D might be TRBD1 (6 bases). The CDR3 is made up of 15 amino acids. From germline, CDR1 is SGHRS and CDR2 YFSETQ. Trimming shortened V by 4 bases and J by 4 bases, and 14 bases separated the two germline ends. The CDR3: CASSRQGKSTGELFF. Written as DNA, the CDR3 is TGCGCCAGCAGCCGGCAGGGGAAGAGCACCGGGGAGCTGTTTTTT.

A few counts support this clonotype. The chain carries TRBV20-1 and TRBJ2-3; D gene uncertain. CDR1 and CDR2 from the germline V gene are DFQATT and SNEGSKA (reference sequence). V was pared by 3 bases and J by 5 bases, with 12 bases between. The CDR3 has 13 amino acids. This CDR3 is CSASRAPIDTQYF. CDR3 sequence (DNA): TGCAGTGCTAGTAGAGCCCCGATAGATACGCAGTATTTT.